Detailed here is one TCR beta chain. This sample includes further DNA sequences coding for the same CDR3. Produced via immunoSEQ multiplex PCR; TCRdb's table is partial and in-frame only. The sample lists some 70,000 clones; about 83% were seen once. Germline V CDR1 and CDR2: SGHAT, FQNNGV. The CDR3 is made up of 14 amino acids. V shed 3 bases, J shed 2 bases, and the junction held 0 bases outside the gene matches. This entry comes from a study of control samples from healthy donors and cancer patients. V is TRBV11-2 and J is TRBJ1-5; 8 positions match TRBD1. Sample: blood. The sequence came from a man aged 60 to 75 in good health. The DNA for the CDR3 is TGTGCCAGCAGCTTGACAGGGGGCAATCAGCCCCAGCATTTT. It yields the protein CASSLTGGNQPQHF.